This T cell receptor (beta chain) comes out of a study of blood T cell repertoires in COVID-19. Study-level information: Sources were T cells, B-cell-depleted T cells, or PBMCs; the material itself was cDNA or gDNA.

V gave up 6 bases and J gave up 0 bases, with 15 bases separating them. Germline-derived CDR1 and CDR2 are MNHNY and SVGAGI (reference sequence). This CDR3 is 16 amino acids long. Repertoires were generated with immunoSEQ multiplex PCR, while TCRdb's copy carries only in-frame clones and drops some. The sample shows 200,000 to 250,000 clones, approximately 80% of them seen only once. The rearrangement joins TRBV6-6 to TRBJ2-1; maybe TRBD1 (6 bases). Material: peripheral blood. This TCR was sampled from a woman in her 50s with acute or convalescent COVID-19. The CDR3 DNA is TGTGCCAGCAGACCCCGAGGGGGAAGCTCCTACAATGAGCAGTTCTTC. As protein: CASRPRGGSSYNEQFF.